This TCR beta chain is drawn from a study of metastatic and nonmetastatic thyroid tumors. Study-wide points: As reported, TCR beta diversity in blood and tumor was significantly higher in malignant thyroid tumors than in benign nodules.

This clone was observed a single time. The target antigen is unknown. Germline is not matched at one junction end, which may reflect a read error. Methods used by the authors: A distant-metastasis classifier for papillary thyroid cancer was built using CDR3 differences across clinicopathological groups. Using MiXCR, TCRdb reanalyzed the PCR reads. The V and J calls and clone size come from TCRdb's table, not from the authors' own analysis. The sample records more than 9,000 clones, approximately 33% being singletons. Germline loops: CDR1 SNHLY, CDR2 FYNNEI. The CDR3 is 14 amino acids. Patients had received no treatment of any kind before thyroid surgery.

The clonotype was recovered from a female donor with papillary thyroid cancer or a benign thyroid nodule (not recorded which). Some clones in this sample may be carry-over from other donors' samples. The chain couples TRBV2 to TRBJ2-3; D call uncertain. Sequencing was performed on adjacent normal tissue. CDR3 DNA sequence: TGTGCCTGCAGCTTAACCCTATTCACTGATACGCAGTATTTT. Its translation: CACSLTLFTDTQYF.